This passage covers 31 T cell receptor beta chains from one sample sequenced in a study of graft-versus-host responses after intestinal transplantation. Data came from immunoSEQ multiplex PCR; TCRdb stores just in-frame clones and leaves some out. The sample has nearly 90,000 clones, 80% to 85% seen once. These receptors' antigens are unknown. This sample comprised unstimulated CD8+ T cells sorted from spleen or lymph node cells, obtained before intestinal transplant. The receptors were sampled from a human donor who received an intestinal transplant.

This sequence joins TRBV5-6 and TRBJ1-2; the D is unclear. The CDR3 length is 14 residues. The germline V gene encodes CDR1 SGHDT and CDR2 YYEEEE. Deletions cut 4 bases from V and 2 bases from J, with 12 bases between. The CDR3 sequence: CASSPIQENYGYTF. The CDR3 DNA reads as TGTGCCAGCAGCCCGATCCAGGAAAACTATGGCTACACCTTC.

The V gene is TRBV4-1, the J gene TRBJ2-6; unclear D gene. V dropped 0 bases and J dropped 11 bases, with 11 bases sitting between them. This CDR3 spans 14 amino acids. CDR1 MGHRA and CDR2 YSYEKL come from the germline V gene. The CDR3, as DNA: TGCGCCAGCAGCCAAGACTGGTGGGTAGACGTCCTGACTTTC. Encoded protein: CASSQDWWVDVLTF.

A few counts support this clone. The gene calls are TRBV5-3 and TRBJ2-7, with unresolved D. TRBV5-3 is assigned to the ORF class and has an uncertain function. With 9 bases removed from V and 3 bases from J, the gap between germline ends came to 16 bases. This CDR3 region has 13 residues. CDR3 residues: CAMSIGPIYEQYF. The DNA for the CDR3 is TGTGCCATGTCCATTGGGCCAATCTACGAGCAGTACTTC.

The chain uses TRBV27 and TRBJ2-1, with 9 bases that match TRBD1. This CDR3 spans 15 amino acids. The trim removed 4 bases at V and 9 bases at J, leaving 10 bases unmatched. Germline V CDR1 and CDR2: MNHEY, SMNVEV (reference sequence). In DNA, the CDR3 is TGTGCCAGCAGTTCTTCTGGGACAGGGAATCGTGAGCAGTTCTTC. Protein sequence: CASSSSGTGNREQFF.

CDR3 region: CASSEDRAANEKLFF. CDR3 in DNA: TGTGCCAGTAGTGAGGACAGGGCGGCTAATGAAAAACTGTTTTTT. The rearrangement joins TRBV19 to TRBJ1-4; 8 bases agree with TRBD1. The CDR3 runs 15 residues. Germline V gene data show CDR1 as LNHDA and CDR2 as SQIVND (reference sequence). J was trimmed by 3 bases and V by 5 bases; bases with no gene match: 5.

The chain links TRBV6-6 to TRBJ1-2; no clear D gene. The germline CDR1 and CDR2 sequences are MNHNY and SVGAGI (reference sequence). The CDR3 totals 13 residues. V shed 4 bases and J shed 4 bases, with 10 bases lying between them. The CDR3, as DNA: TGTGCCAGCAGTTCAGGTGTCGGCTATGGCTACACCTTC. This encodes CASSSGVGYGYTF.

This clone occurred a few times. CDR3 bases: TGCGCCAGCAGCTTGGACAGGTATGACGGCTACACCTTC. It encodes CASSLDRYDGYTF. The chain combines TRBV5-1 with TRBJ1-2, with a possible D match to TRBD1 (5 bases). V dropped 0 bases and J dropped 8 bases, with 11 bases sitting between them. Germline CDR1 reads SGHRS; CDR2 reads YFSETQ. The CDR3 extends over 13 amino acids. Full variable domain (rest looked up from reference TRBV5-1 and TRBJ1-2): KAGVTQTPRYLIKTRGQQVTLSCSPISGHRSVSWYQQTPGQGLQFLFEYFSETQRNKGNFPGRFSGRQFSNSRSEMNVSTLELGDSALYLCASSLDRYDGYTFGSGTRLTVV.

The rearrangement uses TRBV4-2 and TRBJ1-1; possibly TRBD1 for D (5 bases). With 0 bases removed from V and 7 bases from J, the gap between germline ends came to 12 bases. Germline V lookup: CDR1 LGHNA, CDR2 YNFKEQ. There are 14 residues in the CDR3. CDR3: CASSQDYRGNEAFF. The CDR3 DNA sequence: TGTGCCAGCAGCCAAGATTATCGGGGCAATGAAGCTTTCTTT.

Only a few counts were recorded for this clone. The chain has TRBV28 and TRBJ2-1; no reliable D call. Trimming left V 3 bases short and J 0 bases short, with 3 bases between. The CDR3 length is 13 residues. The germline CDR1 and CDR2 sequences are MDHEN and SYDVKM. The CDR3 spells CASSLSSYNEQFF. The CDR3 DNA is TGTGCCAGCAGTTTGAGCTCCTACAATGAGCAGTTCTTC.

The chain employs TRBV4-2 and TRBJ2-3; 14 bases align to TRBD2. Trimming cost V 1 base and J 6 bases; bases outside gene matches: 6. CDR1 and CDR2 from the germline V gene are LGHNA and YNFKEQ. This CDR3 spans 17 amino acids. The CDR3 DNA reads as TGTGCCAGCAGCCAAGTGAGACTAGCGGGAGGGCCTGATACGCAGTATTTT. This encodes CASSQVRLAGGPDTQYF.

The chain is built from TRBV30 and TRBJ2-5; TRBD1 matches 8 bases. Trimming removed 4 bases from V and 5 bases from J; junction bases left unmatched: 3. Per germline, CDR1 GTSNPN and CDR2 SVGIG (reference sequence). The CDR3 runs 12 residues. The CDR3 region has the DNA TGTGCCTGGAACAGACAGGGGGAGACCCAGTACTTC. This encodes CAWNRQGETQYF.

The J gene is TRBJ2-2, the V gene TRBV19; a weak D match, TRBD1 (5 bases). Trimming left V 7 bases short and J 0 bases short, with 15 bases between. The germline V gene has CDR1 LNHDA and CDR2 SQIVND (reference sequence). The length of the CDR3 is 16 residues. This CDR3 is CASIQNPGTNTGELFF. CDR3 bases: TGTGCCAGTATTCAAAATCCAGGGACGAACACCGGGGAGCTGTTTTTT.

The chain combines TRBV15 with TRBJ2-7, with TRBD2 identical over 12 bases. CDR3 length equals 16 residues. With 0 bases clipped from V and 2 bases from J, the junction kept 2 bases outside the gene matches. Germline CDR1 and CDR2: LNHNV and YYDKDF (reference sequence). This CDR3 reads CATSREGTSGPYEQYF. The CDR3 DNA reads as TGTGCCACCAGCAGAGAAGGGACTAGCGGGCCCTACGAGCAGTACTTC. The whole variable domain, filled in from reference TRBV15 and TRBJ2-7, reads DAMVIQNPRYQVTQFGKPVTLSCSQTLNHNVMYWYQQKSSQAPKLLFHYYDKDFNNEADTPDNFQSRRPNTSFCFLDIRSPGLGDTAMYLCATSREGTSGPYEQYFGPGTRLTVT.

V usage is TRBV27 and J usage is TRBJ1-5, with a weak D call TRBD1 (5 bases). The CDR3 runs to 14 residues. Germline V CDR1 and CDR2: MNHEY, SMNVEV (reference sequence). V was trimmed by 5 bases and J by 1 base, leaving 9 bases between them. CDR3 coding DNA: TGTGCCAGCAGTCGGGGGGTCAGCAATCAGCCCCAGCATTTT. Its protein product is CASSRGVSNQPQHF.

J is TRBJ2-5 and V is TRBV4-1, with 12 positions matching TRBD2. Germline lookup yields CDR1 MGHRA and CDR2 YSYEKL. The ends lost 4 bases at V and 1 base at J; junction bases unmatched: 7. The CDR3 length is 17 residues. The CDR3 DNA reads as TGCGCCAGCAGCCGCCGACTAGCGGGGGAGTCCCAAGAGACCCAGTACTTC. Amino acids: CASSRRLAGESQETQYF.

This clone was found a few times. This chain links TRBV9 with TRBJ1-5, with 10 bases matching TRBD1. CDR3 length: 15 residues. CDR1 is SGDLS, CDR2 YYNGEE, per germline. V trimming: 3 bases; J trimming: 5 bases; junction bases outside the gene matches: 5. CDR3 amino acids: CASSAGGTGDQPQHF. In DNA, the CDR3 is TGTGCCAGCAGCGCCGGCGGGACAGGGGATCAGCCCCAGCATTTT.

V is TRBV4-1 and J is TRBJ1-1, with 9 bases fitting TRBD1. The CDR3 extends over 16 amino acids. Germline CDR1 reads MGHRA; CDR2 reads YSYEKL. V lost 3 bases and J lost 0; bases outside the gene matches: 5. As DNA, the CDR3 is TGCGCCAGCAGCCATCCGGGACAGGGCATGAACACTGAAGCTTTCTTT. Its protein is CASSHPGQGMNTEAFF.

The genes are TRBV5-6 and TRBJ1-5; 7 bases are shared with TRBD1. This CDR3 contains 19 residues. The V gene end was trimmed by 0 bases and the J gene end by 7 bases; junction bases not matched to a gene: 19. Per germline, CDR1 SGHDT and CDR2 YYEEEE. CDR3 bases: TGTGCCAGCAGCTTGGGTGAAGGGGGCGGGGGCGGAGGTGACCAGCCCCAGCATTTT. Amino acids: CASSLGEGGGGGGDQPQHF.

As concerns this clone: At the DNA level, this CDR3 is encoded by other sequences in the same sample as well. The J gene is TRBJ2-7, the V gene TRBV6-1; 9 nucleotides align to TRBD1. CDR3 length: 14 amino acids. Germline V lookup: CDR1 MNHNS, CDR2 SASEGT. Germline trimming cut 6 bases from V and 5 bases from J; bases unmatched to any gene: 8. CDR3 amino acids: CASRSGQGHDEQYF. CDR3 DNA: TGTGCCAGCAGATCCGGACAGGGGCACGACGAGCAGTACTTC.

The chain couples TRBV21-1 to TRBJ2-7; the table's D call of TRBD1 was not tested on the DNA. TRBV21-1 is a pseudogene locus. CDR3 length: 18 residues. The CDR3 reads CASSNTLKKRYHSHEQYF. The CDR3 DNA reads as TGTGCCAGCAGCAACACGCTGAAAAAAAGATATCACAGCCACGAGCAGTACTTC.

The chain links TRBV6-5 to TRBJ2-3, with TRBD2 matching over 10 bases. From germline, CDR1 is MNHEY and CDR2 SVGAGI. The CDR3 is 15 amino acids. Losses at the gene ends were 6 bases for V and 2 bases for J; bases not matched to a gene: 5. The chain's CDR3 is CASSPGLAATDTQYF. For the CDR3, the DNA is TGTGCCAGCAGCCCCGGACTAGCGGCCACAGATACGCAGTATTTT.

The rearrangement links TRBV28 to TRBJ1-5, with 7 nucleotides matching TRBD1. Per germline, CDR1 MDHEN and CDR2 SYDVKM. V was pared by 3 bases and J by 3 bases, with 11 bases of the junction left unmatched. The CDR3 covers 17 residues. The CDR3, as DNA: TGTGCCAGCAGTTTGGAGGTGAACAGGGGCCTCAATCAGCCCCAGCATTTT. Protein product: CASSLEVNRGLNQPQHF. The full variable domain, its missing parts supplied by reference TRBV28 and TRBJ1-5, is DVKVTQSSRYLVKRTGEKVFLECVQDMDHENMFWYRQDPGLGLRLIYFSYDVKMKEKGDIPEGYSVSREKKERFSLILESASTNQTSMYLCASSLEVNRGLNQPQHFGDGTRLSIL.

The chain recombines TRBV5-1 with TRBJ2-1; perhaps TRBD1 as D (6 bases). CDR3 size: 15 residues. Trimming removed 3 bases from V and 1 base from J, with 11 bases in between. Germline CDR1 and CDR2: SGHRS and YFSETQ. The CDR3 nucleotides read TGCGCCAGCAGCTATGGACAGCAATCCTACAATGAGCAGTTCTTC. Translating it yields CASSYGQQSYNEQFF.

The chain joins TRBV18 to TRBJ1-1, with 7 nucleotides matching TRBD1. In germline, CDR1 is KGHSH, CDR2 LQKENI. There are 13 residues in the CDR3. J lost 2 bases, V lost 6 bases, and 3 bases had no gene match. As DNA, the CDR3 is TGTGCCAGCTCGGGGACAGCAAACACTGAAGCTTTCTTT. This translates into CASSGTANTEAFF.

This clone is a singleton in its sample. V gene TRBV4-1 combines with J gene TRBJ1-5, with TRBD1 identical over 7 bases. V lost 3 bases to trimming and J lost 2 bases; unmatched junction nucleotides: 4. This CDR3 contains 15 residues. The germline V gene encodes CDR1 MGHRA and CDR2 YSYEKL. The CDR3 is CASSHLQGGNQPQHF. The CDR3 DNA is TGCGCCAGCAGCCACCTTCAGGGGGGCAATCAGCCCCAGCATTTT.

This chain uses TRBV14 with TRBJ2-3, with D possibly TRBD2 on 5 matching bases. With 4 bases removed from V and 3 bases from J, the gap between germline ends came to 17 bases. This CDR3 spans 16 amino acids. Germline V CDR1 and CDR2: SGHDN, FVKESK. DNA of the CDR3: TGTGCCAGCAGCCGCATAGGCCGGGGATATACAGATACGCAGTATTTT. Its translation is CASSRIGRGYTDTQYF.

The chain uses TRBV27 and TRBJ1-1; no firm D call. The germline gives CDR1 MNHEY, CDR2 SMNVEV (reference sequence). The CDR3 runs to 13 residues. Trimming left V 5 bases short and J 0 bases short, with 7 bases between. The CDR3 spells CASSIQLNTEAFF. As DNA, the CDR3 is TGTGCCAGCAGTATACAGTTGAACACTGAAGCTTTCTTT.

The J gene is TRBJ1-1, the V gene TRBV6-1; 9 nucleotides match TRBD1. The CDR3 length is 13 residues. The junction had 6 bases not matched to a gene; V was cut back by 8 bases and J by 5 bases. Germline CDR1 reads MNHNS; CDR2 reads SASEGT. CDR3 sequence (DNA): TGTGCCAGCTCATCCGGGACAGGGACTGAAGCTTTCTTT. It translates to CASSSGTGTEAFF.

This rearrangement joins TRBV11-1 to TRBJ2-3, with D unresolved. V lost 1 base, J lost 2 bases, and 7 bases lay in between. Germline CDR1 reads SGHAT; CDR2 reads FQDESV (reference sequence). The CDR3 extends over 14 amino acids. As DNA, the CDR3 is TGTGCCAGCAGCTTAGGCGGACCCACAGATACGCAGTATTTT. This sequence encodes CASSLGGPTDTQYF.

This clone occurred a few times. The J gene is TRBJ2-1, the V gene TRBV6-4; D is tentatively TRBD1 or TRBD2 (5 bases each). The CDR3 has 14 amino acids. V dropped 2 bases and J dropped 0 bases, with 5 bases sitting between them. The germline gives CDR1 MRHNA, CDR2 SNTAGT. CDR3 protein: CASSDGGSYNEQFF. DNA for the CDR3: TGTGCCAGCAGTGACGGGGGCTCCTACAATGAGCAGTTCTTC.

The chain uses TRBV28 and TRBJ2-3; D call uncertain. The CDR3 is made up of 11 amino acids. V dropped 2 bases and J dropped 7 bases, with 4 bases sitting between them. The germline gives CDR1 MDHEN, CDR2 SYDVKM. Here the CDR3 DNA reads TGTGCCAGCAGTTTAATAAATACGCAGTATTTT. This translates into CASSLINTQYF. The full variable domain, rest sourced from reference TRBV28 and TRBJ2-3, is DVKVTQSSRYLVKRTGEKVFLECVQDMDHENMFWYRQDPGLGLRLIYFSYDVKMKEKGDIPEGYSVSREKKERFSLILESASTNQTSMYLCASSLINTQYFGPGTRLTVL.